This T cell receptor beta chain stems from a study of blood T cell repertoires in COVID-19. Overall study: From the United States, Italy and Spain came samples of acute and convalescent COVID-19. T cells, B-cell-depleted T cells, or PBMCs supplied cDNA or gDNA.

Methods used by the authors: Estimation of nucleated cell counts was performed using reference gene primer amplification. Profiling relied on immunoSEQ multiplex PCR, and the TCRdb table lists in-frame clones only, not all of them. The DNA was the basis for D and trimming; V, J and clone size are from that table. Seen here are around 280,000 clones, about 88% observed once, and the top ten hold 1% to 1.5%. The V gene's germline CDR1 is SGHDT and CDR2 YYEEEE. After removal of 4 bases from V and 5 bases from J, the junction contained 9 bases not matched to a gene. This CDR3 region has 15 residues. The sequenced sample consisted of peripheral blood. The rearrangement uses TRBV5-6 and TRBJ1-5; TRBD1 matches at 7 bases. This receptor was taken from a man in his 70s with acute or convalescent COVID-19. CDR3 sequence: CASSRGRQGYQPQHF. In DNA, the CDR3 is TGTGCCAGCAGCAGGGGCAGACAGGGTTATCAGCCCCAGCATTTT. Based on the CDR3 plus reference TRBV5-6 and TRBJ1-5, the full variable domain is DAGVTQSPTHLIKTRGQQVTLRCSPKSGHDTVSWYQQALGQGPQFIFQYYEEEERQRGNFPDRFSGHQFPNYSSELNVNALLLGDSALYLCASSRGRQGYQPQHFGDGTRLSIL.